Below, 26 T cell receptor beta chains from the same sample are listed, as sequenced in a study of blood T cell repertoires in COVID-19. This table comes from immunoSEQ multiplex PCR, and its TCRdb copy is limited to in-frame clones, with some not included. The table includes about 120,000 clones, around 81% detected once. The sequenced sample consisted of peripheral blood. The receptors derive from a woman in her 50s with acute or convalescent COVID-19.

This clone was found once. The V gene is TRBV15, the J gene TRBJ2-7; D is uncertain. Trimming took 5 bases from V and 6 from J, leaving 17 bases between them. CDR3 length: 14 residues. Germline V gives CDR1 LNHNV, CDR2 YYDKDF (reference sequence). The CDR3 sequence: CATSPIASVGEQYF. The CDR3 DNA sequence: TGTGCCACCAGCCCAATAGCATCTGTGGGCGAGCAGTACTTC. The variable domain in full, with the rest retrieved from reference TRBV15 and TRBJ2-7, is DAMVIQNPRYQVTQFGKPVTLSCSQTLNHNVMYWYQQKSSQAPKLLFHYYDKDFNNEADTPDNFQSRRPNTSFCFLDIRSPGLGDTAMYLCATSPIASVGEQYFGPGTRLTVT.

The genes are TRBV18 and TRBJ1-5; D remains unclear. This CDR3 spans 13 amino acids. Germline V lookup: CDR1 KGHSH, CDR2 LQKENI. The germline V and J ends were trimmed by 1 base and 5 bases, with 6 bases remaining between them. The CDR3 protein is CASSPLFDQPQHF. The CDR3 DNA reads TGTGCCAGCTCACCACTTTTCGATCAGCCCCAGCATTTT.

J is TRBJ2-3 and V is TRBV2; 11 bases agree with TRBD2. Trimming removed 11 bases from V and 1 base from J; junction bases left unmatched: 5. The V gene's germline CDR1 is SNHLY and CDR2 FYNNEI. The CDR3 consists of 14 residues. The CDR3 reads CASHSGGGTDTQYF. The DNA of the CDR3 is TGTGCCTCTCATAGCGGGGGGGGCACAGATACGCAGTATTTT.

There are a few counts of this clone. The sample has other DNA sequences that encode this CDR3 too. The gene calls are TRBV27 and TRBJ2-2; 8 bases match TRBD2. With V trimmed by 3 bases and J by 5 bases, 2 bases remained unmatched. Germline assignment: CDR1 MNHEY and CDR2 SMNVEV (reference sequence). The CDR3 sequence is 14 residues long. CDR3 in amino acids: CASSFAGGTGELFF. CDR3 sequence (DNA): TGTGCCAGCAGTTTCGCGGGAGGTACCGGGGAGCTGTTTTTT.

V usage is TRBV27 and J usage is TRBJ1-1; 8 bases are shared with TRBD1. Germline V gene lookup returns CDR1 MNHEY and CDR2 SMNVEV (reference sequence). J gave up 1 base and V 2 bases, and 0 bases lay outside the gene matches. The CDR3 totals 14 residues. The CDR3 sequence: CASSLGQGNTEAFF. Here the CDR3 DNA reads TGTGCCAGCAGTTTAGGACAGGGGAACACTGAAGCTTTCTTT.

The chain combines TRBV7-8 with TRBJ2-1; the D gene is possibly TRBD2 (5 bases). The CDR3 has 14 amino acids. CDR1 is SGHVS, CDR2 FQNEAQ, per germline. V lost 1 base, J lost 6 bases, and 10 bases lay in between. CDR3 DNA: TGTGCCAGCAGCTTAGGGCGGCTAGCCAATGAGCAGTTCTTC. Its protein product is CASSLGRLANEQFF.

This CDR3 reads CASSIRGEGSGELFF. As DNA, the CDR3 is TGTGCCAGTAGTATACGGGGAGAGGGATCCGGGGAGCTGTTTTTT. The rearrangement links TRBV19 to TRBJ2-2; tentatively, D is TRBD2 (5 bases). From germline, CDR1 is LNHDA and CDR2 SQIVND (reference sequence). This CDR3 comprises 15 residues. The germline V and J ends were trimmed by 2 bases and 6 bases, with 13 bases remaining between them.

V gene TRBV6-1 combines with J gene TRBJ2-1, with 7 bases lining up with TRBD1. This CDR3 has 13 residues. CDR1 is MNHNS and CDR2 is SASEGT in the germline V gene. The trim removed 3 bases at V and 8 bases at J, leaving 4 bases unmatched. The CDR3 nucleotides are TGTGCCAGCAGTGAGTACAGGGGCCATGAGCAGTTCTTC. It codes for CASSEYRGHEQFF.

The chain employs TRBV6-1 and TRBJ1-4; weak D call: TRBD1 (6 bases). CDR1 and CDR2 (germline): MNHNS, SASEGT. The CDR3 contains 15 residues. V dropped 7 bases and J dropped 6 bases, with 18 bases sitting between them. Here the CDR3 DNA reads TGTGCCAGCACCCCCCGACAGGCGCTATATGAAAAACTGTTTTTT. Translated, it gives CASTPRQALYEKLFF.

The chain employs TRBV7-9 and TRBJ2-1; D might be TRBD2 (6 bases). This CDR3 has 19 amino acids. V gave up 6 bases and J gave up 0 bases, with 24 bases separating them. Germline V gene sequence: CDR1 SEHNR, CDR2 FQNEAQ (reference sequence). The CDR3, as DNA: TGTGCCAGCAGTCACCAGGGCGGGCGGGGCCCGAGCTCCTACAATGAGCAGTTCTTC. Translation gives CASSHQGGRGPSSYNEQFF.

The chain couples TRBV19 to TRBJ2-1, with 13 bases lining up with TRBD2. Germline V CDR1 and CDR2: LNHDA, SQIVND (reference sequence). V dropped 6 bases and J dropped 10; count of bases not matched to a gene: 9. The CDR3 is made up of 15 amino acids. This chain's CDR3 is CASRTLAGGPTEQFF. The CDR3 DNA reads TGTGCCAGTAGGACACTAGCGGGAGGGCCTACGGAGCAGTTCTTC.

The chain uses TRBV10-3 and TRBJ2-7, with a weak D call TRBD2 (5 bases). Germline CDR1 reads ENHRY; CDR2 reads SYGVKD. The CDR3 loop spans 14 amino acids. The V end lost 7 bases, the J end lost 2 bases, and 15 bases lay between the germline ends. This CDR3 reads CAIKRERIAYEQYF. In DNA, the CDR3 is TGTGCCATCAAGAGGGAGAGGATCGCCTACGAGCAGTACTTC.

CDR3 region: CAGSGDRATGELFF. CDR3 in DNA: TGTGCCGGGAGCGGGGACAGGGCCACCGGGGAGCTGTTTTTT. The rearrangement uses TRBV7-9 and TRBJ2-2; TRBD1 agrees at 9 bases. The V and J ends lost 11 bases and 4 bases, in that order; junction bases with no gene match: 8. Germline-derived CDR1 and CDR2 are SEHNR and FQNEAQ (reference sequence). CDR3 length: 14 residues.

The rearrangement links TRBV3-1 (or the pseudogene TRBV3-2) to TRBJ2-7; 13 nucleotides align to TRBD2. The CDR3 spans 14 residues. Germline assignment: CDR1 LGHDT and CDR2 YNNKEL (reference sequence). With V trimmed by 5 bases and J by 6 bases, 4 bases remained unmatched. CDR3 amino acids: CASSGTSGRAEQYF. Written as DNA, the CDR3 is TGTGCCAGCAGCGGAACTAGCGGGAGGGCCGAGCAGTACTTC.

The rearrangement joins TRBV5-1 to TRBJ2-1, with D unresolved. CDR1 is SGHRS, CDR2 YFSETQ, per germline. Trimming removed 4 bases from V and 10 bases from J, with 9 bases in between. The CDR3 loop spans 11 amino acids. The CDR3 nucleotides are TGCGCCAGCAGCGGCGCTAGGGAGCAGTTCTTC. Protein product: CASSGAREQFF.

This sequence joins TRBV10-3 and TRBJ2-1; 10 bases line up with TRBD1. CDR3 size: 17 residues. Germline assignment: CDR1 ENHRY and CDR2 SYGVKD. Trimming removed 3 bases from V and 4 bases from J; junction bases left unmatched: 9. This CDR3 reads CAISDGTGDHDYNEQFF. Here the CDR3 DNA reads TGTGCCATCAGTGACGGGACAGGGGATCACGATTACAATGAGCAGTTCTTC.

This sequence joins TRBV15 and TRBJ2-3, with D uncertain. Per germline, CDR1 LNHNV and CDR2 YYDKDF (reference sequence). The CDR3 has 13 residues. Trimming pared 1 base from V and 3 bases from J, leaving 5 bases between. CDR3 coding DNA: TGTGCCACCAGCAGAGCAGCGACAGATACGCAGTATTTT. It translates to CATSRAATDTQYF.

Details on this clone: The germline gene is not matched at one end of the junction; a read error may be the cause. The gene calls are TRBV12-3 or TRBV12-4 and TRBJ1-2; TRBD1 aligns across 8 bases. The CDR3 is made up of 12 amino acids. The CDR3 spells CASSLTGADSAF. CDR3 DNA: TGTGCCAGCAGTTTGACAGGGGCGGATTCCGCCTTC.

The chain carries TRBV19 and TRBJ1-1; D unresolved. This CDR3 has 15 residues. Germline V gene sequence: CDR1 LNHDA, CDR2 SQIVND (reference sequence). V lost 6 bases to trimming and J lost 1 base, with 15 bases between them. DNA for the CDR3: TGTGCCAGTAGAGTTCAGGTCAATCCGAACACTGAAGCTTTCTTT. Encoded protein: CASRVQVNPNTEAFF. The complete variable domain, with remaining parts taken from reference TRBV19 and TRBJ1-1, reads DGGITQSPKYLFRKEGQNVTLSCEQNLNHDAMYWYRQDPGQGLRLIYYSQIVNDFQKGDIAEGYSVSREKKESFPLTVTSAQKNPTAFYLCASRVQVNPNTEAFFGQGTRLTVV.

The rearrangement links TRBV6-5 to TRBJ2-3, with TRBD1 as a possible D gene (5 bases). The V and J ends lost 0 bases and 0 bases respectively, with 10 bases between them. The CDR3 length is 16 residues. Germline CDR1 is MNHEY and CDR2 is SVGAGI. DNA for the CDR3: TGTGCCAGCAGTTACTCGTTCAGGGCTAGCACAGATACGCAGTATTTT. Translated, it gives CASSYSFRASTDTQYF.

The CDR3 bases are TGTGCCAGCAGCTGGACTAGCGGGGGGGCAGGAGATACGCAGTATTTT. Translating gives CASSWTSGGAGDTQYF. The J gene is TRBJ2-3, the V gene TRBV7-3; 15 bases are a match to TRBD2. CDR3 size: 16 residues. With 4 bases clipped from V and 5 bases from J, the junction kept 4 bases outside the gene matches. Germline-derived CDR1 and CDR2 are SGHTA and FQGTGA.

V is TRBV28 and J is TRBJ2-2; D remains unclear. Germline CDR1 and CDR2: MDHEN and SYDVKM. This CDR3 has 13 residues. Trimming cost V 10 bases and J 4 bases, with 13 bases left between them. The CDR3 spells CATLVRVTGELFF. As DNA, the CDR3 is TGTGCCACCCTAGTTCGTGTCACCGGGGAGCTGTTTTTT.

This chain links TRBV28 with TRBJ1-5; D may be TRBD1 (5 bases). CDR1 and CDR2 from the germline V gene are MDHEN and SYDVKM. CDR3 length: 12 residues. V lost 11 bases and J lost 6, with 14 bases in between. CDR3: CASRTRVQPQHF. The CDR3, as DNA: TGTGCCTCCAGGACACGGGTTCAGCCCCAGCATTTT.

The V and J genes are TRBV27 and TRBJ2-1, with D tentatively TRBD1 (5 bases). Trimming took 8 bases from V and 7 from J, leaving 15 bases between them. Per the germline V gene, CDR1 is MNHEY and CDR2 is SMNVEV (reference sequence). The length of the CDR3 is 13 residues. The CDR3 loop is CASLELGANEQFF. The CDR3 coding sequence is TGTGCCAGCCTTGAATTAGGGGCGAATGAGCAGTTCTTC.

The chain carries TRBV28 and TRBJ1-1, with TRBD1 matching 7 bases. This CDR3 spans 15 amino acids. V trimming: 6 bases; J trimming: 2 bases; junction bases outside the gene matches: 9. Germline CDR1 reads MDHEN; CDR2 reads SYDVKM. This chain's CDR3 is CASSGGDSGNTEAFF. In DNA, the CDR3 is TGTGCCAGCAGCGGAGGGGACAGCGGTAACACTGAAGCTTTCTTT.

The chain carries TRBV7-9 and TRBJ2-2; no firm D call. The V gene's germline CDR1 is SEHNR and CDR2 FQNEAQ (reference sequence). CDR3 length equals 13 residues. Between the trimmed V and J ends, which lost 3 bases and 4 bases, there was a span of 6 bases. The CDR3 sequence is CASSLASTGELFF. DNA for the CDR3: TGTGCCAGCAGCTTGGCATCCACCGGGGAGCTGTTTTTT.